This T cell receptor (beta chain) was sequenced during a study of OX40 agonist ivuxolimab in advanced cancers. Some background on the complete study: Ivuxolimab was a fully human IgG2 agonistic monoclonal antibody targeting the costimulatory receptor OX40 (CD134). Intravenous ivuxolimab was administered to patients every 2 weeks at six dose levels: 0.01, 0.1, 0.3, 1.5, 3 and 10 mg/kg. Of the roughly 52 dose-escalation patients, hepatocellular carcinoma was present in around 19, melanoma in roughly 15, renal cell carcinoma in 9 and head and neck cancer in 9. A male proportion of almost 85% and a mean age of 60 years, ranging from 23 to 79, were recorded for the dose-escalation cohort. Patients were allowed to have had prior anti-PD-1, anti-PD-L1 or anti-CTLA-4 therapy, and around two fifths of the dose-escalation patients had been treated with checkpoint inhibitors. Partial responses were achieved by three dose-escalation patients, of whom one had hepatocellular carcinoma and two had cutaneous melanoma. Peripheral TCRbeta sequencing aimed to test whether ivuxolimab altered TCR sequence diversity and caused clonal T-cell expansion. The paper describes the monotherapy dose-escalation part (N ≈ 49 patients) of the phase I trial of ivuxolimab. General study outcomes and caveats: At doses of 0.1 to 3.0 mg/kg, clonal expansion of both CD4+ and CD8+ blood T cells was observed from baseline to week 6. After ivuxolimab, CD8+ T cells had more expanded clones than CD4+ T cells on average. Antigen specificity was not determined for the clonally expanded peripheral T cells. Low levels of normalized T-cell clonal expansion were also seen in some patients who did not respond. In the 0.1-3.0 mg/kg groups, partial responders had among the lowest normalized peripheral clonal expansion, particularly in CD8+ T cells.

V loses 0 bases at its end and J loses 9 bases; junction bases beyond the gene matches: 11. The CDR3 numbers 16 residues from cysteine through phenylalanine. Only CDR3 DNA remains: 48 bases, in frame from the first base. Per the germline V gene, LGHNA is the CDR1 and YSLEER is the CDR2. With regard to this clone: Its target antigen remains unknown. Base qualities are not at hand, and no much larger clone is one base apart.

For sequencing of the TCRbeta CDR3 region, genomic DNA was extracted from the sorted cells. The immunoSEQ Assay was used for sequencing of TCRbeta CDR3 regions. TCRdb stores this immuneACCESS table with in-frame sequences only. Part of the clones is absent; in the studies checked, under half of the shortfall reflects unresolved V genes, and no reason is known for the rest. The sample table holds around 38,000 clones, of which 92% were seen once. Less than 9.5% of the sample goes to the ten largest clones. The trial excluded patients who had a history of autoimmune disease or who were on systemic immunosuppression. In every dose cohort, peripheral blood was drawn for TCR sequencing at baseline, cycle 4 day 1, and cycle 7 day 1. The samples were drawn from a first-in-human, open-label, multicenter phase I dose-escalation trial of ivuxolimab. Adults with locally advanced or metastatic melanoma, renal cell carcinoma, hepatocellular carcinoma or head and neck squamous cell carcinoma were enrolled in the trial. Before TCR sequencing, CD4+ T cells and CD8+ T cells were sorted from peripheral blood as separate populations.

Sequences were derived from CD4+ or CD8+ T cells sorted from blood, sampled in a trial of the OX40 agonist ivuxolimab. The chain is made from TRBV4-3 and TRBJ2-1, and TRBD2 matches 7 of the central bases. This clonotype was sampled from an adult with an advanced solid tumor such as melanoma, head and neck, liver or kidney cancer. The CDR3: CASSQDFGLADGEQFF. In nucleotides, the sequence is TGCGCCAGCAGCCAAGATTTTGGGCTAGCGGACGGTGAGCAGTTCTTC.